This TCR beta chain comes out of a study of human T cells and chemical hapten exposure. Time point given: patch test 1, 2 weeks after DPC sensitization. Treatment described: therapeutic diphenylcyclopropenone sensitization with weekly scalp DPC. Extraction yielded total RNA from whole blood (unfractionated). TCRdb independently ran MiXCR on the RACE reads; one entry per CDR3 protein. The data contain 40,000 to 65,000 distinct CDR3 sequences, about 11% of them singletons. Findings and caveats of the study: Sensitizing to DPC left TCRs with a frequency above 1 in 1000 unaltered.

CDR1 and CDR2 (germline): GTSNPN, SVGIG (reference sequence). The CDR3 loop spans 13 amino acids. V was pared by 1 base and J by 7 bases, with 11 bases between. This clonotype came up many times. Its antigen remains unidentified. The chain is built from TRBV30 and TRBJ1-5, with D unresolved. This sample comprised whole blood, obtained in connection with sensitization to the hapten diphenylcyclopropenone (DPC). This clonotype was obtained from a woman in her forties with alopecia areata. Some clones in this sample may be carry-over from other donors' samples. The CDR3 loop reads CAWSADPEQPQHF. The CDR3 DNA sequence: TGTGCCTGGAGTGCGGACCCCGAACAGCCCCAGCATTTT.